This TCR beta chain emerged from a study of T cell clonality in common variable immunodeficiency. Germline-derived CDR1 and CDR2 are SGHVS and FNYEAQ. Trimming stripped 4 bases from V and 0 bases from J, with 12 bases between. The CDR3 loop spans 15 amino acids. Sequencing used immunoSEQ multiplex PCR; TCRdb keeps in-frame clones, though not all of them. Recorded here are some 80,000 clones, none singletons. The table lists this clone with many counts. Its target is unknown. The read gets to within 3 residues of the CDR3 end, and the germline J gene fills in the rest. Findings and limits, study-wide: Fewer deletions and N-nucleotide insertions were reportedly seen in common variable immunodeficiency TCR beta sequences. TCRbeta clonality was increased in CVID versus healthy controls. Repertoire-complication correlations in CVID were limited by patient heterogeneity.

Material: peripheral blood mononuclear cells. The chain joins TRBV7-6 to TRBJ1-1; D is unresolved. The source is a person aged 18 to 70 in good health. Partial CDR3 DNA: TGTGCCAGCAGCTCCACCGGACTGATGAACACTGAA. This gives the protein CASSSTGLMNTE. The full CDR3 sequence reads CASSSTGLMNTEAFF.